Here is one T cell receptor beta chain with its context. Its antigen remains unknown. This specimen belongs to a study of cytomegalovirus exposure and HLA in healthy donors. V was pared by 3 bases and J by 5 bases, with 9 bases of the junction left unmatched. The CDR3 has 15 amino acids. Germline CDR1 is SGHRS and CDR2 is YFSETQ. The study's findings and limits: Earlier analysis yielded a pattern in which most TCR beta V segments were productive about 87% or about 30% of the time. The authors later linked a missense DCLRE1C variant to TCR beta V- and J-gene trimming. A later analysis found most CMV-associated TCR beta chains apparently HLA-restricted.

The PCR had 60 Vbeta and 13 Jbeta primers. Assay used: immunoSEQ multiplex PCR; TCRdb lists only in-frame clones, some missing. The sample carries about 150,000 clones, roughly 70% recorded once. The receptor comes from a man aged 30 to 45 in good health and CMV-seronegative. Sequenced material: PBMCs. The chain joins TRBV5-1 to TRBJ2-7; 9 nucleotides agree with TRBD1. The CDR3: CASSSDRGVLDEQYF. The CDR3 DNA follows: TGCGCCAGCAGCTCAGACAGGGGGGTTTTAGACGAGCAGTACTTC. The full variable domain, rest sourced from reference TRBV5-1 and TRBJ2-7, is KAGVTQTPRYLIKTRGQQVTLSCSPISGHRSVSWYQQTPGQGLQFLFEYFSETQRNKGNFPGRFSGRQFSNSRSEMNVSTLELGDSALYLCASSSDRGVLDEQYFGPGTRLTVT.